This record looks at one TCR beta chain sequence and its context. V gave up 4 bases and J gave up 0 bases, with 15 bases separating them. Germline V lookup: CDR1 SGHVS, CDR2 FQNEAQ. This CDR3 region has 16 residues. In the original workflow: Researchers report that nucleated cell counts were estimated from reference gene primer amplification. Using immunoSEQ multiplex PCR, the repertoire was profiled, and TCRdb retains in-frame clones only, with some absent. For V, J and clone size, that table is used; D and trimming come from the DNA. This table has about 200,000 clones, around nine tenths appearing once. This sample is drawn from a study of blood T cell repertoires in COVID-19. Whole-study context: In each case, the material was cDNA or gDNA derived from T cells, B-cell-depleted T cells, or PBMCs.

Sequencing used peripheral blood. The clonotype comes from a man aged 40-49 years with acute or convalescent COVID-19. The chain combines TRBV7-8 with TRBJ1-1; no definite D call. CDR3 DNA sequence: TGTGCCAGCAGCTACGTCCCGGGAAGGGTGAACACTGAAGCTTTCTTT. Its translation is CASSYVPGRVNTEAFF.